The 22 T cell receptor beta chains given below trace back to one sample, sequenced in a study of blood T cell repertoires in COVID-19. Profiling relied on immunoSEQ multiplex PCR, and the TCRdb table lists in-frame clones only, not all of them. The sample includes around 300,000 clones, approximately 83% seen only once; the top ten take 9.4%. The sequencing sample was made of peripheral blood. The source of these receptors is a woman between 50 and 59 years old who had recovered from COVID-19.

The rearrangement joins TRBV7-2 to TRBJ2-7, with D tentatively TRBD1 (5 bases). V lost 1 base to trimming and J lost 6 bases, with 10 bases between them. Germline V gene sequence: CDR1 SGHTA, CDR2 FQGNSA. The CDR3 sequence is 13 residues long. The CDR3 DNA follows: TGTGCCAGCAGCTTAGAGGGGCAGGGCGAGCAGTACTTC. Residues: CASSLEGQGEQYF.

The chain links TRBV4-1 to TRBJ1-6; TRBD1 aligns across 8 bases. Germline V lookup: CDR1 MGHRA, CDR2 YSYEKL. The CDR3 loop spans 15 amino acids. With V trimmed by 0 bases and J by 8 bases, 3 bases remained unmatched. The CDR3 nucleotides are TGCGCCAGCAGCCAAGAAACGACAGGGGATTCACCCCTCCACTTT. The encoded protein is CASSQETTGDSPLHF.

CDR3 loop: CASRGYGTGATNEKLFF. The CDR3, as DNA: TGCGCCAGCAGGGGATACGGGACTGGGGCAACTAATGAAAAACTGTTTTTT. The chain couples TRBV5-1 to TRBJ1-4; D is possibly TRBD1 (5 bases). With 5 bases removed from V and 0 bases from J, the gap between germline ends came to 17 bases. This CDR3 has 17 amino acids. Looked up from germline, CDR1 is SGHRS and CDR2 is YFSETQ. Based on the CDR3 plus reference TRBV5-1 and TRBJ1-4, the full variable domain is KAGVTQTPRYLIKTRGQQVTLSCSPISGHRSVSWYQQTPGQGLQFLFEYFSETQRNKGNFPGRFSGRQFSNSRSEMNVSTLELGDSALYLCASRGYGTGATNEKLFFGSGTQLSVL.

The chain employs TRBV19 and TRBJ2-1, with D possibly TRBD1 on 6 matching bases. This CDR3 has 17 residues. Germline V gives CDR1 LNHDA, CDR2 SQIVND (reference sequence). V was clipped by 5 bases and J by 3 bases, with 20 bases between them. The CDR3 sequence: CASSVQPDSRNYNEQFF. The CDR3 coding sequence is TGTGCCAGTAGTGTTCAGCCGGACAGCCGGAACTACAATGAGCAGTTCTTC.

The chain links TRBV4-2 to TRBJ1-1; tentative D call: TRBD1 (5 bases). Germline V gives CDR1 LGHNA, CDR2 YNFKEQ. Trimming removed 2 bases from V and 4 bases from J, with 20 bases in between. CDR3 length: 17 amino acids. The DNA of the CDR3 is TGTGCCAGCAGCCAACAAGATGGCCGGGCGGGGGGCACTGAAGCTTTCTTT. Amino acid sequence: CASSQQDGRAGGTEAFF.

The chain couples TRBV27 to TRBJ2-7, with D tentatively TRBD2 (6 bases). Trimming took 5 bases from V and 0 from J, leaving 11 bases between them. Germline V gene sequence: CDR1 MNHEY, CDR2 SMNVEV (reference sequence). The CDR3 is 14 residues long. CDR3 loop: CASSPYGSSYEQYF. The CDR3 DNA reads TGTGCCAGCAGTCCCTACGGGAGCTCCTACGAGCAGTACTTC.

This chain joins TRBV5-1 and TRBJ1-2; the D is unclear. V dropped 4 bases and J dropped 4 bases, with 17 bases sitting between them. The CDR3 sequence is 15 residues long. Per the germline V gene, CDR1 is SGHRS and CDR2 is YFSETQ. The CDR3: CASSGGWEGAYGYTF. The CDR3 DNA is TGCGCCAGCAGCGGAGGATGGGAGGGAGCCTATGGCTACACCTTC. Looking up the rest from reference TRBV5-1 and TRBJ1-2 gives the full variable domain: KAGVTQTPRYLIKTRGQQVTLSCSPISGHRSVSWYQQTPGQGLQFLFEYFSETQRNKGNFPGRFSGRQFSNSRSEMNVSTLELGDSALYLCASSGGWEGAYGYTFGSGTRLTVV.

The CDR3 region is CASAGQYGYTF. As DNA, the CDR3 is TGTGCCTCTGCGGGACAGTATGGCTACACCTTC. This sequence joins TRBV30 and TRBJ1-2, with 7 positions matching TRBD1. CDR3 length equals 11 residues. With V trimmed by 7 bases and J by 5 bases, 4 bases remained unmatched. Germline V gene lookup returns CDR1 GTSNPN and CDR2 SVGIG (reference sequence).

The genes are TRBV28 and TRBJ2-1; TRBD2 might be the D (5 bases). Germline CDR1 MDHEN, CDR2 SYDVKM. V lost 6 bases to trimming and J lost 4 bases, with 13 bases between them. The CDR3 is 14 residues long. CDR3 DNA: TGTGCCAGCAGCCGGACTGGCGGGTACAATGAGCAGTTCTTC. It translates to CASSRTGGYNEQFF.

This clone showed up just a few times. The chain carries TRBV6-5 and TRBJ2-2; tentatively, D is TRBD2 (7 bases). Looked up from germline, CDR1 is MNHEY and CDR2 is SVGAGI. This CDR3 is 14 amino acids long. V was shortened by 10 bases and J by 6 bases, with 18 bases between the two germline ends. The CDR3 DNA is TGTGCCACCCGGGACCGCGGGGGCGCCGGGGAGCTGTTTTTT. This sequence encodes CATRDRGGAGELFF.

The chain carries TRBV3-1 (or the pseudogene TRBV3-2) and TRBJ2-3; 7 bases agree with TRBD1. Germline CDR1 LGHDT, CDR2 YNNKEL (reference sequence). This CDR3 is 17 amino acids long. Unmatched junction bases numbered 13, after V lost 1 base and J lost 6 bases. The CDR3, as DNA: TGTGCCAGCAGCCAAGCCCCGCCGGACAGGTTTTGGGATACGCAGTATTTT. Translating gives CASSQAPPDRFWDTQYF.

The chain uses TRBV28 and TRBJ2-7; 7 bases agree with TRBD1. J lost 5 bases, V lost 2 bases, and 12 bases had no gene match. The length of the CDR3 is 16 residues. Germline CDR1 is MDHEN and CDR2 is SYDVKM. The CDR3 protein is CASSLRGPGETHEQYF. The DNA for the CDR3 is TGTGCCAGCAGTTTAAGGGGGCCAGGGGAGACCCACGAGCAGTACTTC. Variable domain in full (rest from reference TRBV28 and TRBJ2-7): DVKVTQSSRYLVKRTGEKVFLECVQDMDHENMFWYRQDPGLGLRLIYFSYDVKMKEKGDIPEGYSVSREKKERFSLILESASTNQTSMYLCASSLRGPGETHEQYFGPGTRLTVT.

V usage is TRBV11-2 and J usage is TRBJ1-4; 8 bases are a match to TRBD1. The V segment lost 5 bases and the J segment 7 bases; nucleotides outside the gene matches: 6. Per germline, CDR1 SGHAT and CDR2 FQNNGV. The CDR3 is 14 amino acids. CDR3 loop: CASSRGQGGEKLFF. The CDR3 DNA reads as TGTGCCAGCAGCCGAGGACAGGGAGGTGAAAAACTGTTTTTT.

V usage is TRBV7-9 and J usage is TRBJ2-7, with 7 nucleotides matching TRBD2. This CDR3 has 15 residues. Germline loops: CDR1 SEHNR, CDR2 FQNEAQ (reference sequence). Trimming at V came to 4 bases and at J to 2 bases, leaving 8 bases not matched to a gene. CDR3 loop: CASSSKGRDPYEQYF. The CDR3 region has the DNA TGTGCCAGCAGCTCTAAGGGGAGGGACCCCTACGAGCAGTACTTC.

This chain uses TRBV10-3 with TRBJ2-7; D is possibly TRBD1 (6 bases). CDR1 and CDR2 (germline): ENHRY, SYGVKD. The CDR3 is made up of 13 amino acids. V was clipped by 1 base and J by 2 bases, with 6 bases between them. Here the CDR3 DNA reads TGTGCCATCAGTGAGTGGACAGCCTACGAGCAGTACTTC. It codes for CAISEWTAYEQYF.

V usage is TRBV12-3 or TRBV12-4 and J usage is TRBJ1-2; 7 positions match TRBD1. This CDR3 is 12 amino acids long. Germline trimming cut 6 bases from V and 6 bases from J; bases unmatched to any gene: 4. CDR3 coding DNA: TGTGCCAGCAGCTTACAGGGGAATGGCTACACCTTC. Translated: CASSLQGNGYTF.

This clone was recorded at least ten times. The V and J genes are TRBV5-4 and TRBJ2-5; TRBD2 might be the D (6 bases). Germline lookup yields CDR1 SGHNT and CDR2 YYREEE (reference sequence). V lost 2 bases and J lost 4, with 15 bases in between. This CDR3 is built from 15 residues. CDR3 sequence reads: CASSFIQGGIETQYF. DNA for the CDR3: TGTGCCAGCAGCTTTATTCAGGGCGGGATAGAGACCCAGTACTTC.

The CDR3 DNA sequence: TGTGCCAGCAGTCCTGGGACAGGGGGGGACACTGAAGCTTTCTTT. As protein: CASSPGTGGDTEAFF. The rearrangement uses TRBV2 and TRBJ1-1; 11 bases match TRBD1. V was pared by 5 bases and J by 3 bases, with 5 bases of the junction left unmatched. This CDR3 spans 15 amino acids. Per germline, CDR1 SNHLY and CDR2 FYNNEI.

The chain uses TRBV27 and TRBJ1-5; tentative D call: TRBD1 (6 bases). Germline assignment: CDR1 MNHEY and CDR2 SMNVEV (reference sequence). V was shortened by 6 bases and J by 2 bases, with 14 bases between the two germline ends. The CDR3 has 15 amino acids. For the CDR3, the DNA is TGTGCCAGCAGGAGACTACAGGGAGGCAATCAGCCCCAGCATTTT. The encoded protein is CASRRLQGGNQPQHF.

This chain links TRBV28 with TRBJ2-7, with a weak D call TRBD2 (5 bases). The V end lost 3 bases, the J end lost 3 bases, and 12 bases lay between the germline ends. The CDR3 covers 14 residues. Germline V CDR1 and CDR2: MDHEN, SYDVKM. CDR3 protein: CASSFTRFGYEQYF. CDR3 DNA: TGTGCCAGCAGTTTTACTAGATTCGGCTACGAGCAGTACTTC. Complete variable domain (other parts from reference TRBV28 and TRBJ2-7): DVKVTQSSRYLVKRTGEKVFLECVQDMDHENMFWYRQDPGLGLRLIYFSYDVKMKEKGDIPEGYSVSREKKERFSLILESASTNQTSMYLCASSFTRFGYEQYFGPGTRLTVT.

The chain joins TRBV19 to TRBJ2-4; TRBD1 matches 9 bases. This CDR3 spans 15 amino acids. The ends lost 4 bases at V and 9 bases at J; junction bases unmatched: 10. CDR1 LNHDA and CDR2 SQIVND come from the germline V gene (reference sequence). DNA for the CDR3: TGTGCCAGTAGTACCGGGGACAGGGTTAAGGGCATTCAGTACTTC. It codes for CASSTGDRVKGIQYF.

This clone appeared a few times. The chain combines TRBV7-3 with TRBJ2-2; 7 bases align to TRBD1. The germline gives CDR1 SGHTA, CDR2 FQGTGA. Unmatched junction bases numbered 10, after V lost 5 bases and J lost 7 bases. The CDR3 loop spans 15 amino acids. The CDR3: CASSATGVGIGELFF. CDR3 DNA sequence: TGTGCCAGCAGCGCAACAGGGGTCGGAATCGGGGAGCTGTTTTTT.